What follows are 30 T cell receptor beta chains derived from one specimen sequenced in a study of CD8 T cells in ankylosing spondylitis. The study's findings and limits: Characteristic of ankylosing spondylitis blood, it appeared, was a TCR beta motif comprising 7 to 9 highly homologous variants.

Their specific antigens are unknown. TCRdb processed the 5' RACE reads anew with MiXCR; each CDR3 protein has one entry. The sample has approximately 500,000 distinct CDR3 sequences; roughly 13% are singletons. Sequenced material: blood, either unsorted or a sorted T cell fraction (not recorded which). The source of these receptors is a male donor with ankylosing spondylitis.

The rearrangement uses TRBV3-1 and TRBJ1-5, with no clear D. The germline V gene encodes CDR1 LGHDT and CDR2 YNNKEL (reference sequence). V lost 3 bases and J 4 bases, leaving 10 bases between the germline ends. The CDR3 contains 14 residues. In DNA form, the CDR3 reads TGTGCCAGCAGCCAGGGAACAGCAAATCAGCCCCAGCATTTT. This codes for CASSQGTANQPQHF.

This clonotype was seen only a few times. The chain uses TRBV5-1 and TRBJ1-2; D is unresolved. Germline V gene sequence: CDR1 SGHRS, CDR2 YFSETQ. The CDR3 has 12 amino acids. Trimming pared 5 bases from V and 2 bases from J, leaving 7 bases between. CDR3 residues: CASSQQNYGYTF. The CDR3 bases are TGCGCCAGCAGTCAACAGAACTATGGCTACACCTTC.

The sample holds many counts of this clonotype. In DNA, the CDR3 is TGCAGCCGAAGCAGGGGACCCTACAATGAGCAGTTCTTC. This translates into CSRSRGPYNEQFF. This chain connects TRBV29-1 to TRBJ2-1; possibly TRBD1 for D (6 bases). Trimming left V 8 bases short and J 2 bases short, with 13 bases between. The CDR3 runs 13 residues. The V gene's germline CDR1 is SQVTM and CDR2 ANQGSEA.

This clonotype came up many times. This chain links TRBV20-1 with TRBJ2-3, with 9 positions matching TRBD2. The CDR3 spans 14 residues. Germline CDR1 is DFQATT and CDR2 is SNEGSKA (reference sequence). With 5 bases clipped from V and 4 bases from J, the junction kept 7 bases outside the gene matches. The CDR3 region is CSAPRTSAPDTQYF. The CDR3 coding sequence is TGCAGTGCTCCCCGGACTAGCGCCCCAGATACGCAGTATTTT.

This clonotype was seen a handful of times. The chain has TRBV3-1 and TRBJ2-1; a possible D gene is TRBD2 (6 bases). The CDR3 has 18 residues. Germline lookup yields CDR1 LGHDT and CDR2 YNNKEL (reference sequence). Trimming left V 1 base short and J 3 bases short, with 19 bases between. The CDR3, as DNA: TGTGCCAGCAGCCAAGTATCGGCAGGAGGGTTAGGCTACAATGAGCAGTTCTTC. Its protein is CASSQVSAGGLGYNEQFF.

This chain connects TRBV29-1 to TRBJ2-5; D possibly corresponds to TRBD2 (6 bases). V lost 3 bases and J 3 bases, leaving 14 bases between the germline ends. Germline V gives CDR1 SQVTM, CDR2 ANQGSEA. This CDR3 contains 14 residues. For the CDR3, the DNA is TGCAGCGTTGAGAGGGGACTGTCAGAAGAGACCCAGTACTTC. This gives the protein CSVERGLSEETQYF.

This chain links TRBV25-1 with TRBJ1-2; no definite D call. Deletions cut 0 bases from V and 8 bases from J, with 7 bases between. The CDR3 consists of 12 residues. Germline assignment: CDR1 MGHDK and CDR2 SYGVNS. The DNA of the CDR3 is TGTGCCAGCAGTGAATATAGCGACGGCTACACCTTC. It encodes CASSEYSDGYTF.

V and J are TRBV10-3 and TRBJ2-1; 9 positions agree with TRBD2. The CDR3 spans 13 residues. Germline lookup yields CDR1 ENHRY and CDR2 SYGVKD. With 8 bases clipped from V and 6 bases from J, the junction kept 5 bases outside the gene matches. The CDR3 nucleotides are TGTGCCATCGCGGGAGGGCCCAGCAATGAGCAGTTCTTC. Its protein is CAIAGGPSNEQFF.

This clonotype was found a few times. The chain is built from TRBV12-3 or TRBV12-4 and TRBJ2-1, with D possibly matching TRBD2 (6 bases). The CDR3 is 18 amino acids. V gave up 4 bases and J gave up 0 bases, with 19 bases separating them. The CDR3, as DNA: TGTGCCAGCAGTTCCCGGCGTGAGGCGACTAGCTCCTACAATGAGCAGTTCTTC. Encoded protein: CASSSRREATSSYNEQFF.

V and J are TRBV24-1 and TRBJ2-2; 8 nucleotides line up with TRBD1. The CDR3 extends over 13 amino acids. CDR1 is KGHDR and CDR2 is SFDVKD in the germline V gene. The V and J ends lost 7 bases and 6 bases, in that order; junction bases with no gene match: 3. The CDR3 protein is CATSAGGSGELFF. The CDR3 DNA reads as TGTGCCACCAGCGCAGGGGGCTCCGGGGAGCTGTTTTTT.

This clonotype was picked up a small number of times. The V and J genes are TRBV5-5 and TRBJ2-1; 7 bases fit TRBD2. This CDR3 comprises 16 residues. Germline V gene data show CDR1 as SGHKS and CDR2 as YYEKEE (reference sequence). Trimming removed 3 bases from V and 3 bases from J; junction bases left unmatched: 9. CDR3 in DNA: TGTGCCAGCAGCTACTTTGGGACTACCGACTACAATGAGCAGTTCTTC. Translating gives CASSYFGTTDYNEQFF. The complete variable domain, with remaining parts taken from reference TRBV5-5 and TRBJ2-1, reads DAGVTQSPTHLIKTRGQQVTLRCSPISGHKSVSWYQQVLGQGPQFIFQYYEKEERGRGNFPDRFSARQFPNYSSELNVNALLLGDSALYLCASSYFGTTDYNEQFFGPGTRLTVL.

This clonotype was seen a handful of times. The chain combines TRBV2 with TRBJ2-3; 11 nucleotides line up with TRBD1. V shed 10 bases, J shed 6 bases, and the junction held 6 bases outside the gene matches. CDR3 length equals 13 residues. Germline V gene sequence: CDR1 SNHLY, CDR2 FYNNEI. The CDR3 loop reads CATRTGGRDTQYF. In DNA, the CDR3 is TGTGCCACCCGGACAGGGGGCAGGGATACGCAGTATTTT.

The CDR3 nucleotides read TGTGCCAGCAGCCTCATGACTAGCGGGGTTTCGAACACCGGGGAGCTGTTTTTT. Translated, it gives CASSLMTSGVSNTGELFF. The V and J genes are TRBV3-1 and TRBJ2-2, with 11 nucleotides matching TRBD2. J was trimmed by 0 bases and V by 4 bases; bases with no gene match: 7. Germline V gene lookup returns CDR1 LGHDT and CDR2 YNNKEL (reference sequence). CDR3 size: 18 residues.

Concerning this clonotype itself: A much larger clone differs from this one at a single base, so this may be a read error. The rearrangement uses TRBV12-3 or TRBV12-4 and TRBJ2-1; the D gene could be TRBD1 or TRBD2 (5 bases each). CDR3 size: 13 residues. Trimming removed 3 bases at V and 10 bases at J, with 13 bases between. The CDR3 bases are TGTGCCAGCAGTTTTGGGGGTTTCAAAGAGCAGTTCTTC. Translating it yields CASSFGGFKEQFF.

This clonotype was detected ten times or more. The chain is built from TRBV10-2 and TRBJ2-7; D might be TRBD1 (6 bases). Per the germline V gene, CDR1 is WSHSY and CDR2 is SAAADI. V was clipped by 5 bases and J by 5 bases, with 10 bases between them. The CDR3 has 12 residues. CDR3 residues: CASSQGFHEQYF. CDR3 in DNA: TGCGCCAGCAGTCAGGGGTTCCACGAGCAGTACTTC.

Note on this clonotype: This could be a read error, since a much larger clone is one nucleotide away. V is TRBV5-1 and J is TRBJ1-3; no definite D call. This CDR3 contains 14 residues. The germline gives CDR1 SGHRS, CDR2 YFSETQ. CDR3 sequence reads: CACSLGFDEGTIYF. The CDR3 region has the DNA TGCGCCTGCAGCTTGGGTTTCGACGAGGGCACCATATATTTT.

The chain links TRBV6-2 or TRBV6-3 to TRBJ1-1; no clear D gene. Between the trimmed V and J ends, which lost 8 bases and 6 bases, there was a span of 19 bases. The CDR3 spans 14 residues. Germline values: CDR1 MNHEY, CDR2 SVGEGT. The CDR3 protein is CASLQAAGGPEAFF. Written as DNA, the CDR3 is TGTGCCAGCCTCCAGGCGGCGGGCGGGCCTGAAGCTTTCTTT.

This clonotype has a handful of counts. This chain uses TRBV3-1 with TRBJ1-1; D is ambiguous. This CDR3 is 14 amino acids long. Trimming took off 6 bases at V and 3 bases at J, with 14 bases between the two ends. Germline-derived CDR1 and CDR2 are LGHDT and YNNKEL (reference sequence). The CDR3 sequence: CASSPADRDTEAFF. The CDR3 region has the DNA TGTGCCAGCAGTCCTGCCGACCGAGACACTGAAGCTTTCTTT.

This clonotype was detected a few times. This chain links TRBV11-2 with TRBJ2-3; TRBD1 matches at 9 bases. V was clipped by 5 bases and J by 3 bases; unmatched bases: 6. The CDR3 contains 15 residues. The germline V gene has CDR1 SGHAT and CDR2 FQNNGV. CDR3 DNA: TGTGCCAGCAGCCGGGACAGGGAAAAAACAGATACGCAGTATTTT. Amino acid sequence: CASSRDREKTDTQYF. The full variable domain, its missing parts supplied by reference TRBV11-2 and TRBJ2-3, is EAGVAQSPRYKIIEKRQSVAFWCNPISGHATLYWYQQILGQGPKLLIQFQNNGVVDDSQLPKDRFSAERLKGVDSTLKIQPAKLEDSAVYLCASSRDREKTDTQYFGPGTRLTVL.

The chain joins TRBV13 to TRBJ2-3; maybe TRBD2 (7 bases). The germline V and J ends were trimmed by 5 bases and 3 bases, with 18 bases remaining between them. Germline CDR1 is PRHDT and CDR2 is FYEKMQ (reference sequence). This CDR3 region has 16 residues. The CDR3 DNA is TGTGCCAGCAGCCATCCGGTCGGGGGGCAAACAGATACGCAGTATTTT. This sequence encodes CASSHPVGGQTDTQYF.

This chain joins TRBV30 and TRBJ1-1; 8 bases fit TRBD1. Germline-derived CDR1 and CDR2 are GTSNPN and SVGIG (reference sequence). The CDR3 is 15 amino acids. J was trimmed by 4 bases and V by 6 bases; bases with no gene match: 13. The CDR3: CACQGQAFYGTEAFF. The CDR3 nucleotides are TGTGCCTGCCAGGGACAGGCATTTTACGGCACTGAAGCTTTCTTT.

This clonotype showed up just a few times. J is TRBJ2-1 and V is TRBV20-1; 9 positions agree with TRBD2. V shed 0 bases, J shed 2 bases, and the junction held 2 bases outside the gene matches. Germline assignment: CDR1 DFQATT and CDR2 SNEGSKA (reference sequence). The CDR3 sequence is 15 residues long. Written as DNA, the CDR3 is TGCAGTGCTAGAGACGCGGGAGGGCCCTACAATGAGCAGTTCTTC. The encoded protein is CSARDAGGPYNEQFF.

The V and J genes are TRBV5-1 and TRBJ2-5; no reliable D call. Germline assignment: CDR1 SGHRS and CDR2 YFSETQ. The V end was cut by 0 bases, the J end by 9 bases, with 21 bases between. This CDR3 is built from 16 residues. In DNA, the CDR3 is TGCGCCAGCAGCTTGGATGGAATAAGGGTCGTTAAGGCCCAGTACTTC. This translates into CASSLDGIRVVKAQYF.

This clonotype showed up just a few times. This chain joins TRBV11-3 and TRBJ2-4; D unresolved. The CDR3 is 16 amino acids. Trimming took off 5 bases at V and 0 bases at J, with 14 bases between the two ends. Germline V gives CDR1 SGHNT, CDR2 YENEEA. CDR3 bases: TGTGCCAGCAGCCCCCGCGAAACAGTAGCCAAAAACATTCAGTACTTC. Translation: CASSPRETVAKNIQYF. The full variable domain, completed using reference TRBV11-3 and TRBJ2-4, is EAGVVQSPRYKIIEKKQPVAFWCNPISGHNTLYWYLQNLGQGPELLIRYENEEAVDDSQLPKDRFSAERLKGVDSTLKIQPAELGDSAVYLCASSPRETVAKNIQYFGAGTRLSVL.

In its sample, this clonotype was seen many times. CDR3 bases: TGTGCCACCAGACGGACTAGCGGGAGCGGTGAGCAGTTCTTC. Amino acid sequence: CATRRTSGSGEQFF. The chain links TRBV24-1 to TRBJ2-1; TRBD2 matches at 13 bases. This CDR3 contains 14 residues. Germline CDR1 and CDR2: KGHDR and SFDVKD. The junction had 5 bases not matched to a gene; V was cut back by 7 bases and J by 9 bases.

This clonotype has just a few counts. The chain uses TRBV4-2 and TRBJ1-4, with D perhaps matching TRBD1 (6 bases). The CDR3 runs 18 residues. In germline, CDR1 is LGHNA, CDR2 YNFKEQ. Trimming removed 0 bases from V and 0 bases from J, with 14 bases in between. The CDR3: CASSQDARGWATNEKLFF. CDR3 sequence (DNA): TGTGCCAGCAGCCAAGACGCCAGGGGATGGGCAACTAATGAAAAACTGTTTTTT.

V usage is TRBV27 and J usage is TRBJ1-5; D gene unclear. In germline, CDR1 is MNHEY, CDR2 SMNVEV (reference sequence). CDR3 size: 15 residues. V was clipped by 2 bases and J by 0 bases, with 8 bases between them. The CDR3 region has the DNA TGTGCCAGCAGTTTACAGCTAGGTAGCAATCAGCCCCAGCATTTT. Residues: CASSLQLGSNQPQHF.

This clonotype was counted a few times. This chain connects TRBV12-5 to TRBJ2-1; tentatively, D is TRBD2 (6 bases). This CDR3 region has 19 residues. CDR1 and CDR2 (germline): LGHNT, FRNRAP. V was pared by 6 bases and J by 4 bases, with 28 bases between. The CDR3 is CASGPRGKALAGYYNEQFF. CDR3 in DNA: TGTGCTAGTGGCCCACGGGGGAAAGCCCTAGCAGGGTATTACAATGAGCAGTTCTTC.

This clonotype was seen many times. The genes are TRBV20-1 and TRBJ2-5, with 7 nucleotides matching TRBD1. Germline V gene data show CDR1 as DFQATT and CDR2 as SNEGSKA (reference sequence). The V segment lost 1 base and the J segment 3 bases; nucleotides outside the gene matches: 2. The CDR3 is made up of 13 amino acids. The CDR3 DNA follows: TGCAGTGCTAGAGGGGACAGAAAAGAGACCCAGTACTTC. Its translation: CSARGDRKETQYF.

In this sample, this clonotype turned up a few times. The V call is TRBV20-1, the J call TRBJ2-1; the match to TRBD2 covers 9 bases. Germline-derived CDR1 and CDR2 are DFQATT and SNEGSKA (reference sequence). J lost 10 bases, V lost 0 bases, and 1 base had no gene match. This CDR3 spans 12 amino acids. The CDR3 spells CSARDAGGEQFF. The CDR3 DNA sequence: TGCAGTGCTAGAGATGCGGGAGGGGAGCAGTTCTTC.